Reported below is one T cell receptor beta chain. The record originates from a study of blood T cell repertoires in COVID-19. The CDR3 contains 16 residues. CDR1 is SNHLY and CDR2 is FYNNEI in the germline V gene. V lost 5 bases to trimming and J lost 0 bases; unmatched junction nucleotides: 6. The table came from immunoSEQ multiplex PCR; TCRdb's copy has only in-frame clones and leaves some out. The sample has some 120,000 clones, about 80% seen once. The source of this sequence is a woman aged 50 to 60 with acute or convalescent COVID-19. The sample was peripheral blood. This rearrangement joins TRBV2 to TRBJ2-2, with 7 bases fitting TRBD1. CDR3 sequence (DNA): TGTGCCAGCAGTTATACCGGGACAGCGAACACCGGGGAGCTGTTTTTT. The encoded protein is CASSYTGTANTGELFF.